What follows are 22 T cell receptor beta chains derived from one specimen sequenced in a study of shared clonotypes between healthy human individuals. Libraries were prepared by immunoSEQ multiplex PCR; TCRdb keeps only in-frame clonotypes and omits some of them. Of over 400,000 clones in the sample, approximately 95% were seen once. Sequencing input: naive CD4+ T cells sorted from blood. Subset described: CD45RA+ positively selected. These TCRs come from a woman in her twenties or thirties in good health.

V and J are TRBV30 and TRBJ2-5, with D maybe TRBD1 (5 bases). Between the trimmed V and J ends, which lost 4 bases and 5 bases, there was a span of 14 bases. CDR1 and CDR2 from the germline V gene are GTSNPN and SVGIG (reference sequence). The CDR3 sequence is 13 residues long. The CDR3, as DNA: TGTGCCTGGAAGTTAGCAGGGCGCGAGACCCAGTACTTC. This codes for CAWKLAGRETQYF.

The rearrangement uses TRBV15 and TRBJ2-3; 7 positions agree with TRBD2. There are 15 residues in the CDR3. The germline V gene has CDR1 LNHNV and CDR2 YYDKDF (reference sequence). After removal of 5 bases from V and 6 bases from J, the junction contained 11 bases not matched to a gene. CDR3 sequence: CATSGKVAGLDTQYF. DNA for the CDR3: TGTGCCACCAGCGGTAAAGTAGCGGGTCTGGATACGCAGTATTTT.

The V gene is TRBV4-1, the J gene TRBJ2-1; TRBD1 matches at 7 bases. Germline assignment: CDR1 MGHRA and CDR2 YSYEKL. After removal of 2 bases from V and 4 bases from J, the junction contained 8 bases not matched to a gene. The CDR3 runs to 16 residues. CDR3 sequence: CASSQTNRGQYNEQFF. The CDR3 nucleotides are TGCGCCAGCAGCCAAACAAACAGGGGTCAATACAATGAGCAGTTCTTC.

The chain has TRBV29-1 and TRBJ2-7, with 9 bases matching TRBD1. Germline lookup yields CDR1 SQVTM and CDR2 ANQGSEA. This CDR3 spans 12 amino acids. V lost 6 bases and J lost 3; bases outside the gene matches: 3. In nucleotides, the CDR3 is TGCAGCGTGGACAGGGGAAACTACGAGCAGTACTTC. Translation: CSVDRGNYEQYF.

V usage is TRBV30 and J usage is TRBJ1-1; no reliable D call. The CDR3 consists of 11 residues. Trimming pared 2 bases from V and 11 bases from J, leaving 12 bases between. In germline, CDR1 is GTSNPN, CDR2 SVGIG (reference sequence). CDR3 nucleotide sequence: TGTGCCTGGAGTCCATCACCTCAGGCTTTCTTT. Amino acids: CAWSPSPQAFF. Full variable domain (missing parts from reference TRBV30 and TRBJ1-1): SQTIHQWPATLVQPVGSPLSLECTVEGTSNPNLYWYRQAAGRGLQLLFYSVGIGQISSEVPQNLSASRPQDRQFILSSKKLLLSDSGFYLCAWSPSPQAFFGQGTRLTVV.

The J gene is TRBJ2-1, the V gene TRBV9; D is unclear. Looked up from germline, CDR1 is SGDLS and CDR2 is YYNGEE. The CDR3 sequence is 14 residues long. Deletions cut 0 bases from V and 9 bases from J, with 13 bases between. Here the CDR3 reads CASSVVTRSGEQFF. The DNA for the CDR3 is TGTGCCAGCAGCGTAGTGACGCGGTCAGGTGAGCAGTTCTTC.

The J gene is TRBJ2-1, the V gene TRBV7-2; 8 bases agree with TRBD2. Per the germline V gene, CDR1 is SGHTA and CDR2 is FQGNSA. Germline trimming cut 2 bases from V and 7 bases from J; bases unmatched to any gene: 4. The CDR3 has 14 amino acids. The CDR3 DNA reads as TGTGCCAGCAGCTTATCTGTAGCGGGGAATGAGCAGTTCTTC. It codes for CASSLSVAGNEQFF.

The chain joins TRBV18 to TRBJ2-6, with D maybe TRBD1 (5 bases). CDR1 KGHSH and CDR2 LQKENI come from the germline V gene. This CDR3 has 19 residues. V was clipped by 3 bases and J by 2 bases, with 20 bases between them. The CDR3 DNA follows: TGTGCCAGCTCACCTCAGGAAGTCGCAGGGTCGGCTGGGGCCAACGTCCTGACTTTC. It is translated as CASSPQEVAGSAGANVLTF.

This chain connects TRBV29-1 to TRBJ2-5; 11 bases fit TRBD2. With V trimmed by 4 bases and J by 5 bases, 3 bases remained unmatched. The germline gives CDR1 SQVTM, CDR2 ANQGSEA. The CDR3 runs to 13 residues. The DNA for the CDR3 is TGCAGCGTTGTGCCTAGCGGGAGGGAGACCCAGTACTTC. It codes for CSVVPSGRETQYF.

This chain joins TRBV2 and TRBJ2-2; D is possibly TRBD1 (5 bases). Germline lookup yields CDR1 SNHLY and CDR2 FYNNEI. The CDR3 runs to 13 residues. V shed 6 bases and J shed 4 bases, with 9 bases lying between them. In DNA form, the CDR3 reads TGTGCCAGCAGGGGGCGCGGCACCGGGGAGCTGTTTTTT. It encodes CASRGRGTGELFF.

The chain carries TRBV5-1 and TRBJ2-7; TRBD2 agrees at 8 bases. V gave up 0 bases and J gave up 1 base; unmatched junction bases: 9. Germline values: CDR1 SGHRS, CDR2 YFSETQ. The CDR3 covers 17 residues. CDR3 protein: CASSLAASGPLSYEQYF. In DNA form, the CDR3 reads TGCGCCAGCAGCTTGGCCGCTAGCGGGCCTCTTTCCTACGAGCAGTACTTC.

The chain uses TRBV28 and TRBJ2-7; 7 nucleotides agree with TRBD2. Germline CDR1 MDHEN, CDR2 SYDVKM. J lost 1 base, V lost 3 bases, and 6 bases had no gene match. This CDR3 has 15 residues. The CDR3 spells CASSLGGSRSYEQYF. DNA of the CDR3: TGTGCCAGCAGTTTGGGGGGGTCACGGTCCTACGAGCAGTACTTC. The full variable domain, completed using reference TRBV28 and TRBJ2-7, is DVKVTQSSRYLVKRTGEKVFLECVQDMDHENMFWYRQDPGLGLRLIYFSYDVKMKEKGDIPEGYSVSREKKERFSLILESASTNQTSMYLCASSLGGSRSYEQYFGPGTRLTVT.

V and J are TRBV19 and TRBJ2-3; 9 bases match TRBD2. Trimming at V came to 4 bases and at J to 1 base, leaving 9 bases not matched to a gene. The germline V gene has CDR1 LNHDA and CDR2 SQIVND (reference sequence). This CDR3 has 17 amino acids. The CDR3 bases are TGTGCCAGTAGTAGCCCCCGGGCTAGCGGGGGCACAGATACGCAGTATTTT. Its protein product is CASSSPRASGGTDTQYF.

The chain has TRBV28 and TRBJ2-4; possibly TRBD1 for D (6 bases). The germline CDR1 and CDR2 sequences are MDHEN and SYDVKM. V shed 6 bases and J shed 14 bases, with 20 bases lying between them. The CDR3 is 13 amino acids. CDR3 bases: TGTGCCAGCAGCATCGGGACATTTCGAAAGGAGTACTTC. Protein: CASSIGTFRKEYF.

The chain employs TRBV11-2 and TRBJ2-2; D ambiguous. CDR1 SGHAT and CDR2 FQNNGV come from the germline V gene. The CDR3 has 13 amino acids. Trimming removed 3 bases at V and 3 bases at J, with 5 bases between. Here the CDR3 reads CASSFEHTGELFF. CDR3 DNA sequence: TGTGCCAGCAGCTTTGAACACACCGGGGAGCTGTTTTTT.

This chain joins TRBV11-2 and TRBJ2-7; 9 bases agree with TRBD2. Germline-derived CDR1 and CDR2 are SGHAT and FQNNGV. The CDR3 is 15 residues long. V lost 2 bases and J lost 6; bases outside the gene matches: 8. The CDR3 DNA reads TGTGCCAGCAGCTTAACTGCGGGAGGGCCAAGCGAGCAGTACTTC. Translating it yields CASSLTAGGPSEQYF.

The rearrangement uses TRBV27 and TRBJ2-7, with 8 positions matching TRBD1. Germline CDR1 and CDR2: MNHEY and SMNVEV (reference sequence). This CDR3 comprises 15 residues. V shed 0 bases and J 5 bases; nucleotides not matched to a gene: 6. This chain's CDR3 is CASSLSLGRGHEQYF. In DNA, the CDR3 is TGTGCCAGCAGTTTATCGTTAGGCAGGGGGCACGAGCAGTACTTC.

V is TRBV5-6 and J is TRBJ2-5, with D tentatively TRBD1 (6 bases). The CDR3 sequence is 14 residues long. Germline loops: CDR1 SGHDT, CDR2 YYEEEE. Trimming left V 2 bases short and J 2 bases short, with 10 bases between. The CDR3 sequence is CASSFPGTQETQYF. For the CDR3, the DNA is TGTGCCAGCAGCTTTCCAGGGACACAAGAGACCCAGTACTTC.

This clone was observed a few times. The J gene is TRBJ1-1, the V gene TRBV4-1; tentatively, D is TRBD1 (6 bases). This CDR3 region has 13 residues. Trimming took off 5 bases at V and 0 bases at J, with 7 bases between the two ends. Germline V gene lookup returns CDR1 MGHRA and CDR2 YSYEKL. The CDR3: CASSKGVNTEAFF. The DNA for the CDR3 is TGCGCCAGCAGCAAGGGGGTGAACACTGAAGCTTTCTTT.

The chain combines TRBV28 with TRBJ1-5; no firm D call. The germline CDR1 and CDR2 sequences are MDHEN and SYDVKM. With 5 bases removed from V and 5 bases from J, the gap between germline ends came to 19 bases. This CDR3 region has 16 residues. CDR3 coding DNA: TGTGCCAGCAGTACTCCGGGCCAAGGGAAGGATCAGCCCCAGCATTTT. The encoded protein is CASSTPGQGKDQPQHF.

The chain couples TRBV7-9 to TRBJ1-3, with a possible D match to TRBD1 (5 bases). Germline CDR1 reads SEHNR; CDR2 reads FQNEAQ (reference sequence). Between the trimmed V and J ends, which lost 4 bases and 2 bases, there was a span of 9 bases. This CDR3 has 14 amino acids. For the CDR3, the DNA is TGTGCCAGCAGCTGGGGGGTCGCTGGAAACACCATATATTTT. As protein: CASSWGVAGNTIYF.

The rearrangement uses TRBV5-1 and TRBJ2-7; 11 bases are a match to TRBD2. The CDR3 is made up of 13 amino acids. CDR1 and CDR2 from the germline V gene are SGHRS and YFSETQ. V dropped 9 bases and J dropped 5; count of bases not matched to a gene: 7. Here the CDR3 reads CAIRLAGLHEQYF. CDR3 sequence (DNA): TGCGCCATCAGACTAGCGGGACTCCACGAGCAGTACTTC.